This T cell receptor beta chain was retrieved from a study of T-cell memory formation after mild COVID-19. TCRdb itself ran the 5' RACE reads through MiXCR, one entry per CDR3 protein. The sample includes over 11,000 distinct CDR3 sequences, approximately 20% of them seen just once. This clonotype occurred many times. The antigen is unknown. General observations from the study: Clones that got smaller from day 15 to 85 had even CD4/CD8, while clones growing later tipped toward CD4+.

Trimming left V 0 bases short and J 1 base short, with 11 bases between. CDR3 length equals 15 residues. Germline CDR1 is SGDLS and CDR2 is YYNGEE. Sequenced material: PBMCs or a T cell subset sorted from them (not recorded which). The V gene is TRBV9, the J gene TRBJ2-7; the D is unclear. The TCR originated in an adult woman who had mild COVID-19 (a few samples of this study predate the infection). Cell type and time point are not known. The CDR3 here is CASSVGSGPSYEQYF. Here the CDR3 DNA reads TGTGCCAGCAGCGTAGGGTCAGGACCTTCCTACGAGCAGTACTTC.